The 5 T cell receptor beta chains reported below all come from one sample, sequenced in a study of T cell repertoires in cytomegalovirus infection. TCRdb fed the reads into MiXCR, producing one record per CDR3 protein. The sample shows about 530,000 distinct CDR3 sequences, approximately 25% of them seen only once. The specimen sequenced was PBMCs. These receptors all stem from a human donor in good health (CMV status not recorded). Some clones in this sample may be carry-over from other donors' samples.

This clonotype was seen just once. The V and J genes are TRBV27 and TRBJ2-1; D is ambiguous. Germline V gene sequence: CDR1 MNHEY, CDR2 SMNVEV (reference sequence). This CDR3 is built from 12 residues. The V and J ends lost 3 bases and 8 bases respectively, with 8 bases between them. The CDR3 region is CASSFGPHEQFF. In DNA, the CDR3 is TGTGCCAGCAGTTTTGGGCCCCATGAGCAGTTCTTC.

The chain combines TRBV7-9 with TRBJ2-7; TRBD2 matches at 9 bases. The J segment lost 3 bases and the V segment lost 5 bases, leaving 5 bases of the junction unmatched. This CDR3 region has 14 residues. CDR1 SEHNR and CDR2 FQNEAQ come from the germline V gene (reference sequence). CDR3 nucleotide sequence: TGTGCCAGCAGCAAGACTAGCGGCAGCTACGAGCAGTACGTC. Translated, it gives CASSKTSGSYEQYV.

This clonotype showed up many times. This chain joins TRBV4-1 and TRBJ1-2; D unresolved. In germline, CDR1 is MGHRA, CDR2 YSYEKL. V was cut by 1 base and J by 7 bases, with 10 bases left in between. This CDR3 comprises 13 residues. The DNA of the CDR3 is TGCGCCAGCAGCCAAGGACTAGTGGGTGGCTACACCTTC. Encoded protein: CASSQGLVGGYTF.

The chain is built from TRBV19 and TRBJ2-1, with TRBD2 identical over 7 bases. V trimming: 3 bases; J trimming: 9 bases; junction bases outside the gene matches: 11. This CDR3 has 15 residues. Germline V lookup: CDR1 LNHDA, CDR2 SQIVND (reference sequence). DNA for the CDR3: TGTGCCAGTAGTATTCCGGGACTACCTAATACTGAGCAGTTCTTC. It translates to CASSIPGLPNTEQFF. Full variable domain (remainder filled in from reference TRBV19 and TRBJ2-1): DGGITQSPKYLFRKEGQNVTLSCEQNLNHDAMYWYRQDPGQGLRLIYYSQIVNDFQKGDIAEGYSVSREKKESFPLTVTSAQKNPTAFYLCASSIPGLPNTEQFFGPGTRLTVL.

The table lists this clonotype with many counts. J is TRBJ2-3 and V is TRBV7-2; TRBD2 matches at 10 bases. The CDR3 covers 15 residues. V was clipped by 5 bases and J by 8 bases; unmatched bases: 10. Germline V gene lookup returns CDR1 SGHTA and CDR2 FQGNSA. This CDR3 reads CASSPSRLAGLTQYF. CDR3 sequence (DNA): TGTGCCAGCAGCCCTAGCCGACTAGCGGGTCTTACGCAGTATTTT.